This T cell receptor beta chain emerged from a study of shared clonotypes between healthy human individuals. Study conclusions and caveats: Non-shared clonotypes displayed generation probabilities falling below those of clonotypes present in all four donors.

Details on this clone: The antigen remains unidentified. This CDR3 is also generated by other DNA sequences in the sample.

This CDR3 has 13 residues. Trimming took off 5 bases at V and 2 bases at J, with 9 bases between the two ends. Germline V CDR1 and CDR2: ENHRY, SYGVKD. Donation came from healthy HIV-negative adults that had no recent acute infections or vaccinations. Execution of the assay was at deep level. The authors distributed each subset's genomic DNA evenly over several immunoSEQ plates. Clones were sequenced by immunoSEQ multiplex PCR, and TCRdb holds only the in-frame ones, with some missing. This sample has approximately 980,000 clones, with more than 75% found just once. Input material: memory CD4+ T cells sorted from blood. Described subset: CD45RA-negative fraction. The chain recombines TRBV10-3 with TRBJ1-2, with TRBD1 as a possible D gene (6 bases). This receptor was obtained from a man between 18 and 35 years old in good health. For the CDR3, the DNA is TGTGCCATCAGTTCTACAGGGAACTATGGCTACACCTTC. This encodes CAISSTGNYGYTF.